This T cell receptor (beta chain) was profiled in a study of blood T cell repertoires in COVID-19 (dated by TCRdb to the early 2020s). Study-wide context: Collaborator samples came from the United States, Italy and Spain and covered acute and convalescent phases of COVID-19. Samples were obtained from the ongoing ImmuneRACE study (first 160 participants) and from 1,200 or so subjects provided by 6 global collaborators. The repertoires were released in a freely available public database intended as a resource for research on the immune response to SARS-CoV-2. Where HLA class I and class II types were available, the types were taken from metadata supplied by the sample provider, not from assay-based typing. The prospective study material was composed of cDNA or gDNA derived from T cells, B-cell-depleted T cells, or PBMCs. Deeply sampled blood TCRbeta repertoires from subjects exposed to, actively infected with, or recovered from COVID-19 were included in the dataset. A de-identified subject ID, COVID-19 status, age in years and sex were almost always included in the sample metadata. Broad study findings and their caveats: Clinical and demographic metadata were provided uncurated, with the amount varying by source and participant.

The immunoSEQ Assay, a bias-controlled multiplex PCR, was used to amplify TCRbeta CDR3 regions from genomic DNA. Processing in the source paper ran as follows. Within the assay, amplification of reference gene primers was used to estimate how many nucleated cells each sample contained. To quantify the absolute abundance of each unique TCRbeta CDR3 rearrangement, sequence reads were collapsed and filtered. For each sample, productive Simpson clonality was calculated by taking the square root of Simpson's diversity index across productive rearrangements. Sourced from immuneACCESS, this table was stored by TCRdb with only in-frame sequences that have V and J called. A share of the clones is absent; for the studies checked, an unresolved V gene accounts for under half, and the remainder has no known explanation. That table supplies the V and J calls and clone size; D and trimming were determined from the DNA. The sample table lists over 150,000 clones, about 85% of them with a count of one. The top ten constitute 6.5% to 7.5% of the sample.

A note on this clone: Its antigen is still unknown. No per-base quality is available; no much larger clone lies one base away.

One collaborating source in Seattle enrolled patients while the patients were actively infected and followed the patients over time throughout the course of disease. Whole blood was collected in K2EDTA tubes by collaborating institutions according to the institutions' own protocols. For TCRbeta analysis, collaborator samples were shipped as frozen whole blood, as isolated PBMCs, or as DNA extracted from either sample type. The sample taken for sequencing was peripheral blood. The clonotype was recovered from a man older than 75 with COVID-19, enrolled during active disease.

CDR3 region: CASSQTTGGYGYTF. In nucleotide form, the sequence is TGTGCCAGCAGTCAAACGACAGGGGGCTATGGCTACACCTTC. The V and J genes are TRBV28 and TRBJ1-2; a stretch of 9 junction bases matches TRBD1. From the cysteine up to the phenylalanine, the CDR3 has a length of 14 residues. The CDR3 DNA has 42 bases and is translated from base 1. Clipping removes 5 bases from V and 4 bases from J, with 5 as the unmatched junction base count. CDR1 MDHEN and CDR2 SYDVKM were looked up in the germline V gene.